This TCR beta chain is from a study of shared clonotypes between healthy human individuals. Germline CDR1 SGHRS, CDR2 YFSETQ. The CDR3 sequence is 14 residues long. V was shortened by 0 bases and J by 3 bases, with 9 bases between the two germline ends. Each replicate PCR on the sorted subsets used about 220 ng DNA (around 30,000 T cell genomes). Sequencing used immunoSEQ multiplex PCR; TCRdb keeps in-frame clones, though not all of them. The table has roughly 2.2 million clones, over 90% seen once; the top ten hold 0.39%. Study outcomes and limitations: Unshared clonotypes carried lower generation probabilities than those common to all four donors.

With regard to this clone: What it binds is unknown.

The sequencing input was naive CD4+ T cells from PBMCs. Subset specified: CD45RA+ positively selected. The receptor's source is a man aged 18 to 30 in good health. Some clones in this sample may be carry-over from other donors' samples. The chain employs TRBV5-1 and TRBJ2-5; no firm D call. CDR3 coding DNA: TGCGCCAGCAGCTTGGTGCTCGGAGAAGAGACCCAGTACTTC. It specifies CASSLVLGEETQYF. Complete variable domain (other parts from reference TRBV5-1 and TRBJ2-5): KAGVTQTPRYLIKTRGQQVTLSCSPISGHRSVSWYQQTPGQGLQFLFEYFSETQRNKGNFPGRFSGRQFSNSRSEMNVSTLELGDSALYLCASSLVLGEETQYFGPGTRLLVL.